Listed here are 20 T cell receptor beta chains from one sample, sequenced in a study of molecular identifiers for immune sequencing clone quantification. A single record per CDR3 protein comes from TCRdb applying MiXCR to the PCR reads. Of about 640,000 distinct CDR3 sequences detected, less than 20% appear once; the ten largest clones hold 0.75% to 0.95%. The sample consisted of naive CD8+ T cells from blood, with Jurkat cell RNA spiked in. Subset here: FACS-sorted CD8+CD4-CCR7+CD45RA+ naive T cells. All receptors derive from a human donor in good health. Some libraries in this study had Jurkat cell RNA spiked in.

Of note for this clonotype: This sequence may be a read error, since a much larger clone differs from it by one base. The CDR3 does not end in the conserved phenylalanine or tryptophan, so this is likely a read error. The CDR3 DNA reads as TGTGCCAGCAGGCAAACAGAGGCGAACACTGAAGCTTTCTCT. It yields the protein CASRQTEANTEAFS. The chain employs TRBV6-4 and TRBJ1-1; D unclear. Trimming shortened V by 6 bases and J by 1 base, and 12 bases separated the two germline ends. Germline loops: CDR1 MRHNA, CDR2 SNTAGT. CDR3 length: 14 residues.

This chain connects TRBV4-3 to TRBJ2-1; TRBD2 is a possible D gene (5 bases). The V and J ends lost 1 base and 5 bases respectively, with 12 bases between them. Germline loops: CDR1 LGHNA, CDR2 YSLEER. CDR3 length: 15 amino acids. CDR3 residues: CASSQGTAINNEQFF. The CDR3 bases are TGCGCCAGCAGCCAAGGGACTGCCATTAACAATGAGCAGTTCTTC.

The chain recombines TRBV20-1 with TRBJ2-1; D uncertain. With 6 bases removed from V and 2 bases from J, the gap between germline ends came to 14 bases. This CDR3 has 14 residues. CDR1 and CDR2 (germline): DFQATT, SNEGSKA (reference sequence). The CDR3 region has the DNA TGCAGTGCCAGACCCAGCGCTACCTACAATGAGCAGTTCTTC. It codes for CSARPSATYNEQFF.

This clonotype has a count of ten or more. This chain uses TRBV19 with TRBJ2-2; D is undetermined. Germline-derived CDR1 and CDR2 are LNHDA and SQIVND (reference sequence). The CDR3 is 11 residues long. V lost 3 bases, J lost 10 bases, and 6 bases lay in between. In nucleotides, the CDR3 is TGTGCCAGTAGTATGTCCGAGGAGCTGTTTTTT. Its protein product is CASSMSEELFF.

The chain joins TRBV7-9 to TRBJ2-3; TRBD2 matches at 14 bases. The germline CDR1 and CDR2 sequences are SEHNR and FQNEAQ (reference sequence). The CDR3 has 17 amino acids. The V and J ends lost 3 bases and 4 bases, in that order; junction bases with no gene match: 6. CDR3 sequence reads: CASSFPTSGGVADTQYF. As DNA, the CDR3 is TGTGCCAGCAGCTTTCCGACTAGCGGGGGGGTTGCAGATACGCAGTATTTT.

This clonotype occurred a few times. V gene TRBV19 combines with J gene TRBJ2-7, with 10 bases fitting TRBD1. Germline CDR1 LNHDA, CDR2 SQIVND (reference sequence). The CDR3 has 14 amino acids. V shed 7 bases, J shed 4 bases, and the junction held 7 bases outside the gene matches. As DNA, the CDR3 is TGTGCCAGTACCGCCGGACAGGGGGGATACGAGCAGTACTTC. As protein: CASTAGQGGYEQYF. Filled out from reference TRBV19 and TRBJ2-7, the complete variable domain reads DGGITQSPKYLFRKEGQNVTLSCEQNLNHDAMYWYRQDPGQGLRLIYYSQIVNDFQKGDIAEGYSVSREKKESFPLTVTSAQKNPTAFYLCASTAGQGGYEQYFGPGTRLTVT.

This clonotype was detected many times. The V and J genes are TRBV3-1 and TRBJ2-1, with D perhaps TRBD1 (5 bases). Trimming pared 10 bases from V and 6 bases from J, leaving 7 bases between. This CDR3 comprises 10 residues. Germline-derived CDR1 and CDR2 are LGHDT and YNNKEL (reference sequence). The CDR3 bases are TGTGCCACAGGGATCAATGAGCAGTTCTTC. It codes for CATGINEQFF.

As to this clonotype: One base away lies a much larger clone, so this may be a sequencing read error. Lacking the conserved final phenylalanine or tryptophan, this CDR3 likely reflects a read error. The V call is TRBV5-1, the J call TRBJ2-1; D is uncertain. Germline V gene sequence: CDR1 SGHRS, CDR2 YFSETQ. The CDR3 runs 14 residues. The V and J ends lost 0 bases and 8 bases respectively, with 12 bases between them. CDR3 sequence (DNA): TGCGCCAGCAGCTTGGTGTTTAGCACCCATGAGCAGTTCCTC. The encoded protein is CASSLVFSTHEQFL.

This clonotype was picked up many times. CDR3 bases: TGTGCCAGCAGTCTGGGCCCGGGACAGGGATACACCGGGGAGCTGTTTTTT. Its translation is CASSLGPGQGYTGELFF. The chain employs TRBV14 and TRBJ2-2, with TRBD1 matching over 9 bases. The CDR3 covers 17 residues. The germline gives CDR1 SGHDN, CDR2 FVKESK. With 6 bases clipped from V and 3 bases from J, the junction kept 11 bases outside the gene matches.

The rearrangement joins TRBV19 to TRBJ2-3; D is undetermined. This CDR3 has 17 amino acids. V lost 7 bases to trimming and J lost 2 bases, with 22 bases between them. Looked up from germline, CDR1 is LNHDA and CDR2 is SQIVND (reference sequence). The CDR3 nucleotides read TGTGCCAGTACCCCTTCGGGTAGCAGAGCAGTCACAGATACGCAGTATTTT. It specifies CASTPSGSRAVTDTQYF. Supplemented by reference TRBV19 and TRBJ2-3, the full variable domain reads DGGITQSPKYLFRKEGQNVTLSCEQNLNHDAMYWYRQDPGQGLRLIYYSQIVNDFQKGDIAEGYSVSREKKESFPLTVTSAQKNPTAFYLCASTPSGSRAVTDTQYFGPGTRLTVL.

The sample holds many counts of this clonotype. This sequence joins TRBV5-1 and TRBJ2-7; D gene ambiguous. This CDR3 comprises 13 residues. Per the germline V gene, CDR1 is SGHRS and CDR2 is YFSETQ. Trimming shortened V by 0 bases and J by 2 bases, and 6 bases separated the two germline ends. The CDR3 spells CASSLAPTYEQYF. The CDR3 DNA is TGCGCCAGCAGCTTGGCACCGACCTACGAGCAGTACTTC.

The V and J genes are TRBV6-6 and TRBJ1-6, with TRBD1 identical over 10 bases. The J segment lost 2 bases and the V segment lost 8 bases, leaving 3 bases of the junction unmatched. The germline CDR1 and CDR2 sequences are MNHNY and SVGAGI (reference sequence). The CDR3 runs 15 residues. The CDR3 spells CASGTGDTYNSPLHF. For the CDR3, the DNA is TGTGCCAGCGGGACAGGGGATACCTATAATTCACCCCTCCACTTT.

On this clonotype: Germline and junction disagree at one end, which may indicate a read error. This chain joins TRBV27 and TRBJ1-5; D not certain. This CDR3 contains 13 residues. Germline V gene sequence: CDR1 MNHEY, CDR2 SMNVEV (reference sequence). The CDR3 DNA sequence: TGTGGCAGCAGCTGGGATAGCAATCAGCCCCAGCATTTT. It specifies CGSSWDSNQPQHF.

J is TRBJ2-6 and V is TRBV18; weak D call: TRBD2 (6 bases). Deletions cut 2 bases from V and 0 bases from J, with 23 bases between. Per the germline V gene, CDR1 is KGHSH and CDR2 is LQKENI. CDR3 length: 21 amino acids. The CDR3 coding sequence is TGTGCCAGCTCACCATATCAACCTAGTGGGGCGGAGGGCTCTGGGGCCAACGTCCTGACTTTC. Translation: CASSPYQPSGAEGSGANVLTF.

With respect to this clonotype: One end of the junction does not line up with germline, which may come from a read error. V usage is TRBV2 and J usage is TRBJ1-1; possible D gene TRBD1, 6 bases. Germline V gene lookup returns CDR1 SNHLY and CDR2 FYNNEI. The CDR3 sequence is 15 residues long. DNA for the CDR3: TGTACCAGCAGTGTCGAGAACAGGGTGGGCACTGAAGCTTTCTTT. Amino acid sequence: CTSSVENRVGTEAFF.

Comments on this clonotype: Without the conserved terminal phenylalanine or tryptophan, this CDR3 likely stems from a read error. The chain carries TRBV24-1 and TRBJ1-5; D perhaps matches TRBD1 (6 bases). CDR1 is KGHDR, CDR2 SFDVKD, per germline. The V end was cut by 4 bases, the J end by 6 bases, with 9 bases between. The length of the CDR3 is 13 residues. The CDR3: CATSDRGGQPQHC. The CDR3 DNA is TGTGCCACCAGTGACAGGGGTGGTCAGCCCCAGCATTGC.

This clonotype turned up a few times. This rearrangement joins TRBV25-1 to TRBJ2-3; 7 bases are a match to TRBD2. J gave up 0 bases and V 3 bases, and 3 bases lay outside the gene matches. Germline V gives CDR1 MGHDK, CDR2 SYGVNS. There are 15 residues in the CDR3. The CDR3 coding sequence is TGTGCCAGCAGTGATAACGGGAGGAGCACAGATACGCAGTATTTT. Translated: CASSDNGRSTDTQYF.

This clonotype was detected ten times or more. This chain joins TRBV28 and TRBJ2-7; 13 bases align to TRBD2. From germline, CDR1 is MDHEN and CDR2 SYDVKM. There are 19 residues in the CDR3. After removal of 1 base from V and 1 base from J, the junction contained 10 bases not matched to a gene. DNA for the CDR3: TGTGCCAGCAGTTTATACGAACTAGCGGGAGGGCTCGCGTCCTACGAGCAGTACTTC. Translating it yields CASSLYELAGGLASYEQYF.

This clonotype was counted at least ten times. The chain has TRBV20-1 and TRBJ2-1; 8 nucleotides line up with TRBD2. CDR3 length equals 15 residues. Per the germline V gene, CDR1 is DFQATT and CDR2 is SNEGSKA (reference sequence). After removal of 0 bases from V and 7 bases from J, the junction contained 8 bases not matched to a gene. The CDR3: CSARDRLVAGNEQFF. CDR3 coding DNA: TGCAGTGCTAGAGATCGGTTAGTAGCGGGGAATGAGCAGTTCTTC.

Of note for this clonotype: A read error is possible here, since a much larger clone lies one base away. The V and J genes are TRBV2 and TRBJ1-5, with 8 bases fitting TRBD1. Germline CDR1 and CDR2: SNHLY and FYNNEI. The J segment lost 1 base and the V segment lost 11 bases, leaving 13 bases of the junction unmatched. CDR3 length equals 16 residues. CDR3 in amino acids: CACTHRGQDSNQPQHF. The CDR3, as DNA: TGTGCCTGCACCCATCGGGGACAGGACAGCAATCAGCCCCAGCATTTT.